Listed below are T cell receptor beta chains from one sample, sequenced in a study of identical twins. One entry per CDR3 protein results from TCRdb running MiXCR on the 5' RACE reads. The sample shows 570,000 or so distinct CDR3 sequences, 9.5% to 10% of them seen only once. The data were also submitted as part of a second study, on yellow fever vaccine responses in identical twins.

What was sequenced was PBMCs. The origin of the receptors is a woman in her late teens or twenties in good health. CDR3s include the opening cysteine and the closing phenylalanine or tryptophan. The size field is filled for only some rows; it gives once, few, many or a size class.

j_call	v_call	clone_size	cdr3_aa
TRBJ1-5	TRBV29-1	-	CSVVQGTGSQPQHF
TRBJ1-1	TRBV11-2	few	CASSYLDRNTEAFF
TRBJ2-5	TRBV10-3	-	CAIGTGEGETQYF
TRBJ2-1	TRBV24-1	few	CATSESGRPYNEQFF
TRBJ1-1	TRBV5-4	-	CALGQAFF
TRBJ2-2	TRBV20-1	few	CSARVVGRRDTGELFF
TRBJ1-5	TRBV7-2	few	CASSLAGTVDNQPQHF
TRBJ2-7	TRBV12-3/TRBV12-4	-	CASSLAQQSYEQYF
TRBJ2-3	TRBV7-2	few	CASSLADTDTQYF
TRBJ2-7	TRBV6-5	-	CASSYSTGEFLYEQYF